This TCR beta chain was captured by sequencing in a study of blood T cell repertoires in COVID-19. The wider study: Samples came from the United States, Italy and Spain, spanning acute and convalescent COVID-19. The analysed material was cDNA or gDNA that came from T cells, B-cell-depleted T cells, or PBMCs.

Authors' data handling: The authors estimated nucleated cell counts from reference gene primer amplification. TCRdb keeps only in-frame clones here, not all; method: immunoSEQ multiplex PCR. The DNA gave D and trimming, while V, J and clone size come from that table. This table holds about 160,000 clones, over 80% found once. Germline assignment: CDR1 MNHEY and CDR2 SVGEGT. CDR3 length equals 14 residues. The trim removed 2 bases at V and 6 bases at J, leaving 5 bases unmatched. The chain links TRBV6-2 or TRBV6-3 to TRBJ1-2; 8 bases line up with TRBD1. The sequence derives from a woman of 80 years or more with active or convalescent COVID-19. Sequencing input: peripheral blood. The CDR3 coding sequence is TGTGCCAGCAGTTACCCGACAGGGGTGGATGGCTACACCTTC. As protein: CASSYPTGVDGYTF.